This entry lists 20 T cell receptor beta chains sequenced from one sample in a study of cytomegalovirus exposure and HLA in healthy donors. Vbeta (60) and Jbeta (13) primers were used in the PCR. Profiled with immunoSEQ multiplex PCR; TCRdb holds only in-frame clones, not every one. This table has 150,000 or so clones, 75% to 90% appearing once. The sample consisted of PBMCs. The receptors derive from a woman between 50 and 59 years old in good health and CMV-seropositive.

This sequence joins TRBV7-2 and TRBJ2-1, with 7 nucleotides matching TRBD2. The CDR3 extends over 14 amino acids. With 3 bases clipped from V and 9 bases from J, the junction kept 8 bases outside the gene matches. The germline CDR1 and CDR2 sequences are SGHTA and FQGNSA. The CDR3 coding sequence is TGTGCCAGCAGCTTTGTGGGAGGGAGCGGTGAGCAGTTCTTC. This gives the protein CASSFVGGSGEQFF.

This clone has only a few counts. This sequence joins TRBV5-4 and TRBJ1-2; D might be TRBD1 (6 bases). Per germline, CDR1 SGHNT and CDR2 YYREEE (reference sequence). The CDR3 spans 14 residues. V was trimmed by 4 bases and J by 3 bases, leaving 13 bases between them. For the CDR3, the DNA is TGTGCCAGCAGCCCGGACAGACGTGACTATGGCTACACCTTC. This codes for CASSPDRRDYGYTF.

The chain has TRBV14 and TRBJ2-3; no clear D. The CDR3 is 14 amino acids. In germline, CDR1 is SGHDN, CDR2 FVKESK. Trimming took off 1 base at V and 4 bases at J, with 9 bases between the two ends. This CDR3 is CASSQGSTPDTQYF. CDR3 nucleotide sequence: TGTGCCAGCAGCCAAGGCTCCACACCAGATACGCAGTATTTT.

The chain is built from TRBV18 and TRBJ2-5, with 9 nucleotides matching TRBD1. CDR1 and CDR2 (germline): KGHSH, LQKENI. Trimming cost V 3 bases and J 4 bases; bases outside gene matches: 15. The CDR3 consists of 18 residues. CDR3: CASSPYGQGLGGRETQYF. The CDR3 DNA reads TGTGCCAGCTCACCTTATGGACAGGGGTTAGGTGGGAGAGAGACCCAGTACTTC.

The chain couples TRBV21-1 to TRBJ2-7; TRBD2 was called by the table and not checked on the DNA. TRBV21-1 is described as a pseudogene. The CDR3 runs to 12 residues. The CDR3 DNA reads as TGTGCCAGCAGCAAAGTCAGCGTCGAGCAGTACTTC. It encodes CASSKVSVEQYF.

Points on this clone: At one end, the junction sequence differs from germline, possibly due to a read error. This rearrangement joins TRBV7-7 to TRBJ2-2, with 8 bases matching TRBD1. CDR3 length: 13 amino acids. Germline lookup yields CDR1 SSHAT and CDR2 FNYEAQ (reference sequence). The CDR3 DNA is TGTGCTAGCAGCGCAGGGGGCGGCGGGGAGCTGTTTTTT. Translated, it gives CASSAGGGGELFF.

The chain joins TRBV5-1 to TRBJ2-4; D not certain. Germline V CDR1 and CDR2: SGHRS, YFSETQ. V lost 0 bases to trimming and J lost 5 bases, with 9 bases between them. The CDR3 consists of 14 residues. The CDR3 bases are TGCGCCAGCAGCTTGGATTTTAGCCAAAACATTCAGTACTTC. The encoded protein is CASSLDFSQNIQYF. The entire variable domain, with the rest obtained from reference TRBV5-1 and TRBJ2-4, is as follows: KAGVTQTPRYLIKTRGQQVTLSCSPISGHRSVSWYQQTPGQGLQFLFEYFSETQRNKGNFPGRFSGRQFSNSRSEMNVSTLELGDSALYLCASSLDFSQNIQYFGAGTRLSVL.

This chain uses TRBV29-1 with TRBJ2-7, with 8 bases that match TRBD2. CDR3 size: 13 residues. V trimming: 6 bases; J trimming: 2 bases; junction bases outside the gene matches: 6. Germline assignment: CDR1 SQVTM and CDR2 ANQGSEA. CDR3: CSVRSGGPYEQYF. In DNA, the CDR3 is TGCAGCGTACGCAGCGGGGGCCCCTACGAGCAGTACTTC.

This sequence joins TRBV28 and TRBJ2-1; TRBD2 might be the D (5 bases). This CDR3 region has 14 residues. The ends were cut back, 5 bases at V and 9 bases at J, with 17 bases in the middle. Germline V CDR1 and CDR2: MDHEN, SYDVKM. The CDR3 reads CASSPYTTAGEQFF. The CDR3 coding sequence is TGTGCCAGCAGTCCATATACTACGGCGGGTGAGCAGTTCTTC.

The chain recombines TRBV27 with TRBJ1-2; perhaps TRBD1 as D (6 bases). Trimming pared 3 bases from V and 4 bases from J, leaving 9 bases between. This CDR3 has 13 amino acids. Germline lookup yields CDR1 MNHEY and CDR2 SMNVEV (reference sequence). In nucleotides, the CDR3 is TGTGCCAGCAGTTTTACAGGGTTCTATGGCTACACCTTC. It specifies CASSFTGFYGYTF.

This chain joins TRBV7-2 and TRBJ2-5; 12 bases agree with TRBD2. The CDR3 runs 16 residues. Germline lookup yields CDR1 SGHTA and CDR2 FQGNSA. The V gene end was trimmed by 5 bases and the J gene end by 3 bases; junction bases not matched to a gene: 7. The CDR3 spells CASSVGLAGTKETQYF. In DNA, the CDR3 is TGTGCCAGCAGCGTCGGACTAGCGGGGACAAAAGAGACCCAGTACTTC.

The rearrangement joins TRBV7-3 to TRBJ2-7, with 9 bases aligning to TRBD2. CDR1 is SGHTA, CDR2 FQGTGA, per germline. This CDR3 is 18 amino acids long. Unmatched junction bases numbered 16, after V lost 2 bases and J lost 5 bases. The CDR3 loop reads CASSLWPEGSGRIHEQYF. In nucleotides, the CDR3 is TGTGCCAGCAGCTTATGGCCTGAAGGGAGCGGGAGGATCCACGAGCAGTACTTC.

As DNA, the CDR3 is TGTGCCATCAGGCCGGACAGGGGCCCGGAAGAGCAGTACTTC. It is translated as CAIRPDRGPEEQYF. V is TRBV10-3 and J is TRBJ2-7; 9 nucleotides line up with TRBD1. The CDR3 contains 14 residues. The J segment lost 7 bases and the V segment lost 6 bases, leaving 10 bases of the junction unmatched. Germline V gene lookup returns CDR1 ENHRY and CDR2 SYGVKD.

The V call is TRBV28, the J call TRBJ2-3, with D possibly TRBD1 on 5 matching bases. V was shortened by 4 bases and J by 2 bases, with 22 bases between the two germline ends. The CDR3 is 18 amino acids. Germline V lookup: CDR1 MDHEN, CDR2 SYDVKM. CDR3 region: CASSWKDIWAQDTDTQYF. CDR3 nucleotide sequence: TGTGCCAGCAGTTGGAAGGACATCTGGGCCCAAGACACAGATACGCAGTATTTT. The entire variable domain, with the rest obtained from reference TRBV28 and TRBJ2-3, is as follows: DVKVTQSSRYLVKRTGEKVFLECVQDMDHENMFWYRQDPGLGLRLIYFSYDVKMKEKGDIPEGYSVSREKKERFSLILESASTNQTSMYLCASSWKDIWAQDTDTQYFGPGTRLTVL.

The chain joins TRBV5-1 to TRBJ1-1, with D perhaps TRBD1 (6 bases). V was clipped by 3 bases and J by 8 bases, with 14 bases between them. Germline-derived CDR1 and CDR2 are SGHRS and YFSETQ. The CDR3 is made up of 13 amino acids. The CDR3 sequence: CASSSPGQGEAFF. The CDR3 DNA sequence: TGCGCCAGCAGCTCCCCCGGGCAGGGGGAAGCTTTCTTT.

The chain is built from TRBV18 and TRBJ2-5; D unclear. The germline V gene encodes CDR1 KGHSH and CDR2 LQKENI. The CDR3 extends over 14 amino acids. Trimming removed 2 bases at V and 4 bases at J, with 11 bases between. As DNA, the CDR3 is TGTGCCAGCTCACCAGCCCTGCGGCCAGAGACCCAGTACTTC. It specifies CASSPALRPETQYF.

The chain combines TRBV15 with TRBJ2-5; 8 bases fit TRBD1. Germline loops: CDR1 LNHNV, CDR2 YYDKDF (reference sequence). V lost 0 bases to trimming and J lost 1 base; unmatched junction nucleotides: 1. The CDR3 has 15 residues. DNA of the CDR3: TGTGCCACCAGCAGAGAGGACAGGGCCCAAGAGACCCAGTACTTC. Protein product: CATSREDRAQETQYF.

The CDR3 DNA reads as TGTGCCAGCAGCTTAGTCCATCTAGCGGGAGGTAGCGATGAGCAGTTCTTC. As protein: CASSLVHLAGGSDEQFF. V is TRBV5-4 and J is TRBJ2-1; 11 positions match TRBD2. The CDR3 is made up of 17 amino acids. The germline V gene encodes CDR1 SGHNT and CDR2 YYREEE (reference sequence). Germline trimming cut 2 bases from V and 8 bases from J; bases unmatched to any gene: 12.

In this sample, this clone turned up once. The chain has TRBV9 and TRBJ2-3; 12 nucleotides line up with TRBD2. There are 16 residues in the CDR3. In germline, CDR1 is SGDLS, CDR2 YYNGEE. Losses at the gene ends were 4 bases for V and 2 bases for J; bases not matched to a gene: 5. This CDR3 reads CASSSRLAGDTDTQYF. DNA of the CDR3: TGTGCCAGCAGCTCCCGACTAGCGGGAGACACAGATACGCAGTATTTT.

The CDR3 nucleotides read TGTGCCAGCAGTGAAGGAGGAGCACGGACTGAAGCTTTCTTT. Amino acid sequence: CASSEGGARTEAFF. This chain joins TRBV25-1 and TRBJ1-1, with D unresolved. Germline V CDR1 and CDR2: MGHDK, SYGVNS. CDR3 size: 14 residues. The V and J ends lost 2 bases and 5 bases respectively, with 12 bases between them.